The 11 T cell receptor beta chains in this list originate from one sample, sequenced in a study of neoadjuvant anti-PD-1 for oral cavity cancer. Here immunoSEQ multiplex PCR was the method, and the copy in TCRdb shows in-frame clones only, minus some. The profile covers under 15,000 clones, with roughly 60% appearing a single time and 6.8% taken by the ten largest. Sample: tumor tissue, taken before nivolumab (anti-PD-1) treatment. The origin of the receptors is a person aged 35-79 years with oral cavity squamous cell carcinoma. The donor label of this sample is uncertain.

The CDR3 region has the DNA TGTGCCAGCAGACAAACTAGCGGGAGGGCAGATACGCAGTATTTT. Translation: CASRQTSGRADTQYF. The genes are TRBV7-9 and TRBJ2-3; 13 positions match TRBD2. Germline lookup yields CDR1 SEHNR and CDR2 FQNEAQ (reference sequence). With 6 bases clipped from V and 4 bases from J, the junction kept 4 bases outside the gene matches. This CDR3 is 15 amino acids long.

This clone occurred a few times. The chain carries TRBV19 and TRBJ1-5; D is unclear. The CDR3 consists of 12 residues. Trimming took 7 bases from V and 0 from J, leaving 4 bases between them. Germline V CDR1 and CDR2: LNHDA, SQIVND (reference sequence). This chain's CDR3 is CASKDSNQPQHF. In nucleotides, the CDR3 is TGTGCCAGTAAGGATAGCAATCAGCCCCAGCATTTT.

This clone was counted a few times. The chain is built from TRBV25-1 and TRBJ1-6, with D possibly TRBD1 on 6 matching bases. The CDR3 consists of 16 residues. Per the germline V gene, CDR1 is MGHDK and CDR2 is SYGVNS. Trimming stripped 6 bases from V and 8 bases from J, with 20 bases between. The CDR3 DNA follows: TGTGCCAGCAGCGACAGGTTCCCGTACCACCATTCACCCCTCCACTTT. Protein: CASSDRFPYHHSPLHF.

The rearrangement uses TRBV9 and TRBJ2-5; the D gene could be TRBD1 or TRBD2 (5 bases each). Per the germline V gene, CDR1 is SGDLS and CDR2 is YYNGEE. The CDR3 has 15 amino acids. The germline V and J ends were trimmed by 0 bases and 5 bases, with 14 bases remaining between them. Here the CDR3 reads CASSVGGERRETQYF. CDR3 nucleotides: TGTGCCAGCAGCGTAGGAGGGGAGCGTCGGGAGACCCAGTACTTC.

This chain links TRBV27 with TRBJ2-7; 9 nucleotides align to TRBD1. The germline gives CDR1 MNHEY, CDR2 SMNVEV (reference sequence). This CDR3 is built from 16 residues. V lost 2 bases and J lost 4; bases outside the gene matches: 9. The CDR3 protein is CASSLQGGTGPYEQYF. CDR3 DNA sequence: TGTGCCAGCAGTTTACAGGGGGGGACAGGGCCTTACGAGCAGTACTTC.

V and J are TRBV9 and TRBJ2-7; 9 positions agree with TRBD1. The CDR3 spans 14 residues. CDR1 is SGDLS and CDR2 is YYNGEE in the germline V gene. V lost 0 bases to trimming and J lost 6 bases; unmatched junction nucleotides: 4. The CDR3 nucleotides are TGTGCCAGCAGCGTAGGGGGACAGGGAGGCGAGCAGTACTTC. It encodes CASSVGGQGGEQYF.

The chain combines TRBV19 with TRBJ1-5, with TRBD1 matching 7 bases. V lost 4 bases, J lost 3 bases, and 3 bases stayed unmatched. The CDR3 is 14 amino acids. Germline V CDR1 and CDR2: LNHDA, SQIVND (reference sequence). The DNA for the CDR3 is TGTGCCAGTAGTACTGGACAGGACAATCAGCCCCAGCATTTT. Residues: CASSTGQDNQPQHF.

The rearrangement uses TRBV28 and TRBJ2-2; the match to TRBD1 covers 7 bases. This CDR3 contains 14 residues. V lost 3 bases to trimming and J lost 7 bases; unmatched junction nucleotides: 5. Germline CDR1 and CDR2: MDHEN and SYDVKM. The CDR3 region has the DNA TGTGCCAGCAGTTTGAGGGGGCGCGGCGGGGAGCTGTTTTTT. Its translation is CASSLRGRGGELFF.

The chain employs TRBV28 and TRBJ1-1, with D tentatively TRBD1 (5 bases). Germline CDR1 MDHEN, CDR2 SYDVKM. The CDR3 is made up of 14 amino acids. The V end lost 3 bases, the J end lost 4 bases, and 12 bases lay between the germline ends. As DNA, the CDR3 is TGTGCCAGCAGTTTCGGCAGGGCCGGCACTGAAGCTTTCTTT. Translated: CASSFGRAGTEAFF.

J is TRBJ2-2 and V is TRBV7-8; 10 nucleotides line up with TRBD2. The CDR3 consists of 17 residues. V shed 5 bases and J 5 bases; nucleotides not matched to a gene: 11. Germline V lookup: CDR1 SGHVS, CDR2 FQNEAQ. CDR3 in DNA: TGTGCCAGCAGCGCCTCTAGCGGGAGTATGTGGACCGGGGAGCTGTTTTTT. Protein product: CASSASSGSMWTGELFF.

This sequence joins TRBV9 and TRBJ2-7; no clear D gene. The CDR3 covers 13 residues. Germline CDR1 reads SGDLS; CDR2 reads YYNGEE. The V end lost 0 bases, the J end lost 3 bases, and 7 bases lay between the germline ends. CDR3 amino acids: CASSVEPDYEQYF. CDR3 coding DNA: TGTGCCAGCAGCGTAGAGCCCGACTACGAGCAGTACTTC. Looking up the rest from reference TRBV9 and TRBJ2-7 gives the full variable domain: DSGVTQTPKHLITATGQRVTLRCSPRSGDLSVYWYQQSLDQGLQFLIQYYNGEERAKGNILERFSAQQFPDLHSELNLSSLELGDSALYFCASSVEPDYEQYFGPGTRLTVT.